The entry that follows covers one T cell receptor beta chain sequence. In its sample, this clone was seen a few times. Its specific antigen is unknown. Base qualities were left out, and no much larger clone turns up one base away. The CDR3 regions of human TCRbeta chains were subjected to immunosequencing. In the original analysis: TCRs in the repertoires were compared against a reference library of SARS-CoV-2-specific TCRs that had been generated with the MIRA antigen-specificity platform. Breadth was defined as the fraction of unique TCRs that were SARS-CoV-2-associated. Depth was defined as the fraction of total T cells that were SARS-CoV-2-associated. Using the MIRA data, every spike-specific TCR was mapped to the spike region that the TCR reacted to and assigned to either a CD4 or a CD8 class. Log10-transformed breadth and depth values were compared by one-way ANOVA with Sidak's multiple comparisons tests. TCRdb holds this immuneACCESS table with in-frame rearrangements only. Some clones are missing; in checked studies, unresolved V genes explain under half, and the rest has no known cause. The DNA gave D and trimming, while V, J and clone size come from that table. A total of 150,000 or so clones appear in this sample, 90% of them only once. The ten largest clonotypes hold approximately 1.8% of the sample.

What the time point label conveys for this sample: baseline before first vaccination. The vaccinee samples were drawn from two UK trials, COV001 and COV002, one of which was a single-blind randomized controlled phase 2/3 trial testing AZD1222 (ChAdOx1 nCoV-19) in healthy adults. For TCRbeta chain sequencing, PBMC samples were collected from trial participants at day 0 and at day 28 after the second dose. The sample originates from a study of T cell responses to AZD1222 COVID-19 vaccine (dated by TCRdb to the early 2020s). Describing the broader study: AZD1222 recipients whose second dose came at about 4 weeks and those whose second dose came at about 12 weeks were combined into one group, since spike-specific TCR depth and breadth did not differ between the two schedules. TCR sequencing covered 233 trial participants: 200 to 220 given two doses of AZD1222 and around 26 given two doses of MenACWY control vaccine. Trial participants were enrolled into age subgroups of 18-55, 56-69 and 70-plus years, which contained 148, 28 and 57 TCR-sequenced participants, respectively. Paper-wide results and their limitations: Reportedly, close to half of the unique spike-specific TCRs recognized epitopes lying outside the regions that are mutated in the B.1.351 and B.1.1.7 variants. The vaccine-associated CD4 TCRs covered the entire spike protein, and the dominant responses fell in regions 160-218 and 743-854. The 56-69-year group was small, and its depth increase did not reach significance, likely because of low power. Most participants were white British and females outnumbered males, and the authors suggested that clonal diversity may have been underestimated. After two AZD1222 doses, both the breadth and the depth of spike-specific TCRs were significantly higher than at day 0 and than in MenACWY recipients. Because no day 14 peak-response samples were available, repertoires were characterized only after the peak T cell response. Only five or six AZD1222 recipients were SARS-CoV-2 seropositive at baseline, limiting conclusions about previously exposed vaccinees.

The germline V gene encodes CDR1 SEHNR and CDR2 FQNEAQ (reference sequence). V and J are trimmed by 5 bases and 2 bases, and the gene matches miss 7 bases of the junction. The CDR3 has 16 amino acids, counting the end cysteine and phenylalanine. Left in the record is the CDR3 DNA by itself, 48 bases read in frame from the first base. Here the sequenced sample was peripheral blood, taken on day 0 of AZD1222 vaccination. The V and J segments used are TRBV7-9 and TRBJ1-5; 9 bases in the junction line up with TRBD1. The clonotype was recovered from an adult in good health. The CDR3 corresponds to CASSQRTGERNQPQHF. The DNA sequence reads TGTGCCAGCAGCCAAAGGACAGGGGAACGCAATCAGCCCCAGCATTTT.